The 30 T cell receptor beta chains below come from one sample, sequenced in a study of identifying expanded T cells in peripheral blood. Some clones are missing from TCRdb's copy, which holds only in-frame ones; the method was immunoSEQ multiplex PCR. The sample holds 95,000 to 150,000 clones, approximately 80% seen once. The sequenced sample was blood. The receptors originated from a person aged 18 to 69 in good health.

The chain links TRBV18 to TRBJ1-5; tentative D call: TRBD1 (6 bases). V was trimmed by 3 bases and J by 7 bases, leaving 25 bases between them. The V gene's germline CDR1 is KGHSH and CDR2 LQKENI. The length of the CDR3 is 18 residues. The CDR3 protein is CASSPNRQKGHWDQPQHF. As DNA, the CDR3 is TGTGCCAGCTCACCCAACCGTCAAAAGGGACATTGGGACCAGCCCCAGCATTTT.

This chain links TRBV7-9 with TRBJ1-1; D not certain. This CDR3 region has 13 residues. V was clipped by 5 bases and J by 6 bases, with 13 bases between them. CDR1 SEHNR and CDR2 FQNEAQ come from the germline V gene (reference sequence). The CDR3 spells CASSLNTRAEAFF. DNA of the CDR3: TGTGCCAGCAGCCTAAACACCCGTGCTGAAGCTTTCTTT.

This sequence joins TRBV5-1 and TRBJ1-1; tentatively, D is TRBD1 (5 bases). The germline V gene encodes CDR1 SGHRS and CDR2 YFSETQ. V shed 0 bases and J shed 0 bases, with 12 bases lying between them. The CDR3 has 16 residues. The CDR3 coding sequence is TGCGCCAGCAGCTTGGGCCAGGGTACTATGAACACTGAAGCTTTCTTT. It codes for CASSLGQGTMNTEAFF.

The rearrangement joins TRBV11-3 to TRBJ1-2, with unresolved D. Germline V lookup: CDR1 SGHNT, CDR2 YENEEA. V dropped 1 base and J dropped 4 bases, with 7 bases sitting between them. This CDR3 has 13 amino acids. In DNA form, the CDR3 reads TGTGCCAGCAGCTTAGGAGGATCCTATGGCTACACCTTC. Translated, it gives CASSLGGSYGYTF. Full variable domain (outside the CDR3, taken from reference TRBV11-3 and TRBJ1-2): EAGVVQSPRYKIIEKKQPVAFWCNPISGHNTLYWYLQNLGQGPELLIRYENEEAVDDSQLPKDRFSAERLKGVDSTLKIQPAELGDSAVYLCASSLGGSYGYTFGSGTRLTVV.

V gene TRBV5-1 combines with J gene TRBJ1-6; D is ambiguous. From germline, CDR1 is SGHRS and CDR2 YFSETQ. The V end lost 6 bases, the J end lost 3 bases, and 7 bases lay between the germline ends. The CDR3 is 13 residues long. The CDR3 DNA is TGCGCCAGCAACATAGACTATAATTCACCCCTCCACTTT. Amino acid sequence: CASNIDYNSPLHF.

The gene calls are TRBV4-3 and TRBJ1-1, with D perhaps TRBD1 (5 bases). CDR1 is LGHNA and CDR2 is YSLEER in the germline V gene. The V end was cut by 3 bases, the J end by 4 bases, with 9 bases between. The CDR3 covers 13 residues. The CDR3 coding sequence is TGCGCCAGCAGCCATCAGGGATCCACTGAAGCTTTCTTT. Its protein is CASSHQGSTEAFF.

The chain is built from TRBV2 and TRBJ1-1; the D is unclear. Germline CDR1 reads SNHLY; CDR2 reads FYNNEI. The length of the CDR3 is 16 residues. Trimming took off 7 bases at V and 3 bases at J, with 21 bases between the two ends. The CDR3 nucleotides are TGTGCCAGCACCCCTGAAGTGTGGGGAAGAGACACTGAAGCTTTCTTT. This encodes CASTPEVWGRDTEAFF.

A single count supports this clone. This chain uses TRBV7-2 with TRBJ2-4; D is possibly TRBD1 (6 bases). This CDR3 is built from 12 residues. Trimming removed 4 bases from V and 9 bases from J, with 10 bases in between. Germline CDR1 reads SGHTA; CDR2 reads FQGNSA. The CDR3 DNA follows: TGTGCCAGCAGCTACAGGGTGGGCATTCAGTACTTC. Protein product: CASSYRVGIQYF.

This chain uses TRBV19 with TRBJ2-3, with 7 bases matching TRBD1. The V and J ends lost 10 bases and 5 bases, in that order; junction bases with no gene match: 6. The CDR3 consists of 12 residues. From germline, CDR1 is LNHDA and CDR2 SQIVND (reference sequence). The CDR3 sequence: CATRDRGDTQYF. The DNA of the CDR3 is TGTGCCACTCGGGACAGAGGAGATACGCAGTATTTT.

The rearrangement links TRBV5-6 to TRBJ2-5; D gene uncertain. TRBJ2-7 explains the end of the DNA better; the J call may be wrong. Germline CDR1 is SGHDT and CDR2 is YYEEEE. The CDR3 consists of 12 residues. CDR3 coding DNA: TGTGCCAGCAGCCAACAATTCTACGAGCAGTACTTC. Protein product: CASSQQFYEQYF.

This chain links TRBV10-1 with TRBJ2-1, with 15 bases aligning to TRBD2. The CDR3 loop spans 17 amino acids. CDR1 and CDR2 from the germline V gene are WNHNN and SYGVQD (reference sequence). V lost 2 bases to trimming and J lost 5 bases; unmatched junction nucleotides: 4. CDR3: CASSEGLAGGPDNEQFF. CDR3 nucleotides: TGCGCCAGCAGTGAGGGACTAGCGGGGGGGCCGGACAATGAGCAGTTCTTC.

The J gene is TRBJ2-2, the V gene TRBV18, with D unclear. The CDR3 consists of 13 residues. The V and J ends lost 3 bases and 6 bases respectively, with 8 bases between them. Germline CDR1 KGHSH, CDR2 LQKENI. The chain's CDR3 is CASSPSRSGELFF. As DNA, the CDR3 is TGTGCCAGCTCACCTAGTCGGTCCGGGGAGCTGTTTTTT. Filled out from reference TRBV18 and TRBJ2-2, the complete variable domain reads NAGVMQNPRHLVRRRGQEARLRCSPMKGHSHVYWYRQLPEEGLKFMVYLQKENIIDESGMPKERFSAEFPKEGPSILRIQQVVRGDSAAYFCASSPSRSGELFFGEGSRLTVL.

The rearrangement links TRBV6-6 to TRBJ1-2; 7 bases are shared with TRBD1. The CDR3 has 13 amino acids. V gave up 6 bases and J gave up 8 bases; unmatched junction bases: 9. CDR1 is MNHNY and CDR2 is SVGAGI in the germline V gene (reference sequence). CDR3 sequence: CASSSAGTDGYTF. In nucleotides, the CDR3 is TGTGCCAGCAGCTCTGCCGGGACAGACGGCTACACCTTC.

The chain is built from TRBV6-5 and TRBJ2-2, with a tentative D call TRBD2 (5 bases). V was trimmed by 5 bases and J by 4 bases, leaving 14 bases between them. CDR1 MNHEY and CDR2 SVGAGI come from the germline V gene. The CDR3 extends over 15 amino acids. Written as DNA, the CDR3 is TGTGCCAGCAGTATCGTGTATGAGGGCACCGGGGAGCTGTTTTTT. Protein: CASSIVYEGTGELFF.

CDR3 bases: TGTGCCAGCAGCCCATCGGACAGAAACACCGGGGAGCTGTTTTTT. Translation gives CASSPSDRNTGELFF. This sequence joins TRBV9 and TRBJ2-2; D is perhaps TRBD1 (6 bases). CDR3 length equals 15 residues. CDR1 is SGDLS, CDR2 YYNGEE, per germline. The V end was cut by 4 bases, the J end by 2 bases, with 12 bases between.

CDR3 bases: TGTGCCAGCAGCGCGCGAAGGGTAAACGAGCAGTACTTC. Protein: CASSARRVNEQYF. The chain carries TRBV13 and TRBJ2-7; D gene ambiguous. Trimming left V 5 bases short and J 5 bases short, with 13 bases between. The germline gives CDR1 PRHDT, CDR2 FYEKMQ (reference sequence). This CDR3 is 13 amino acids long.

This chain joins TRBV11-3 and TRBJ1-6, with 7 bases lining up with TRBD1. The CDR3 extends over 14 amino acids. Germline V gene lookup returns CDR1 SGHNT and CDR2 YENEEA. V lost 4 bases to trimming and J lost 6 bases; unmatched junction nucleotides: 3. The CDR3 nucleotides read TGTGCCAGCAGCTCTCGACAGGGTAATTCACCCCTCCACTTT. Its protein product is CASSSRQGNSPLHF. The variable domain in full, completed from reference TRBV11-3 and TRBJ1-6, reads EAGVVQSPRYKIIEKKQPVAFWCNPISGHNTLYWYLQNLGQGPELLIRYENEEAVDDSQLPKDRFSAERLKGVDSTLKIQPAELGDSAVYLCASSSRQGNSPLHFGNGTRLTVT.

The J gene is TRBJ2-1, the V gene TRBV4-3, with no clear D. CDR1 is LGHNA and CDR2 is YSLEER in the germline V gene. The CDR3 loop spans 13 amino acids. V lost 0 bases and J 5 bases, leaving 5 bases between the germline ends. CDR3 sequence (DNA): TGCGCCAGCAGCCAAGATAAAGACAATGAGCAGTTCTTC. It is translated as CASSQDKDNEQFF.

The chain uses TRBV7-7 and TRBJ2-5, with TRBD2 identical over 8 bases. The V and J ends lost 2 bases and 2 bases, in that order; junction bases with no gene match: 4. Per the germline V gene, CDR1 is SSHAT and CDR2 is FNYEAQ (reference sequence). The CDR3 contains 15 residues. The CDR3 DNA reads TGTGCCAGCAGCTTAACTAGCGGTCTACAAGAGACCCAGTACTTC. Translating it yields CASSLTSGLQETQYF.

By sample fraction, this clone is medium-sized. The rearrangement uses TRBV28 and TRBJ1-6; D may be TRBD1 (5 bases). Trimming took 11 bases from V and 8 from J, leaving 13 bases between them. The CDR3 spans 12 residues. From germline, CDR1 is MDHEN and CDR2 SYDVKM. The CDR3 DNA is TGTGCCGCGGGGGTCGGGGATTCACCCCTCCACTTT. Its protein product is CAAGVGDSPLHF.

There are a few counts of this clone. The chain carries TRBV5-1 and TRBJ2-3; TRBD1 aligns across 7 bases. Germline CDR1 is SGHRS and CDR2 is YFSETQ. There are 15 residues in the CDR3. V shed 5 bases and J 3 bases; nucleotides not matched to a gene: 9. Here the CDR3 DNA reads TGCGCCAGCAGGTCGGGACAGCCCATTACAGATACGCAGTATTTT. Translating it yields CASRSGQPITDTQYF.

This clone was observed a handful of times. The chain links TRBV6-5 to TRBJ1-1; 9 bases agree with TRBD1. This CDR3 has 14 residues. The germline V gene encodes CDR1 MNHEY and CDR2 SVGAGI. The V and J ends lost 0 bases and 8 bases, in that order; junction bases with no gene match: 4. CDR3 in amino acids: CASSYSGGTGEAFF. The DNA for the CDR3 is TGTGCCAGCAGTTACTCTGGGGGGACAGGGGAAGCTTTCTTT.

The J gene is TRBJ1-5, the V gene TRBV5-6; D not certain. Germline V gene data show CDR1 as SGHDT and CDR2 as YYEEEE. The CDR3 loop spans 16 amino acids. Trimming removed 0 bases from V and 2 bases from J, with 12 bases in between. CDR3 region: CASSLGTAWGNQPQHF. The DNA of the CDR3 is TGTGCCAGCAGCTTGGGAACAGCCTGGGGCAATCAGCCCCAGCATTTT.

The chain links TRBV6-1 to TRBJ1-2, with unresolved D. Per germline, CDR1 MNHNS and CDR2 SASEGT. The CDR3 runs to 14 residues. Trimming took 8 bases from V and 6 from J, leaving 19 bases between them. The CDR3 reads CASHYRLGSDGYTF. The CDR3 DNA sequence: TGTGCCAGCCATTACCGCCTTGGGAGCGATGGCTACACCTTC.

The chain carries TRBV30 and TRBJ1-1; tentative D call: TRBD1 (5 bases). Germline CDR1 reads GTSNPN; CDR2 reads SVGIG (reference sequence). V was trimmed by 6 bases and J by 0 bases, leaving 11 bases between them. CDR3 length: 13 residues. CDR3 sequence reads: CACPGRMNTEAFF. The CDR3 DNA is TGTGCCTGCCCGGGACGGATGAACACTGAAGCTTTCTTT.

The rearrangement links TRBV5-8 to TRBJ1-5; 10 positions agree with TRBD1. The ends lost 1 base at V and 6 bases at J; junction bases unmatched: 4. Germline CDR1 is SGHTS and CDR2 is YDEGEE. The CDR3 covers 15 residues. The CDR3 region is CASSLPGTGAQPQHF. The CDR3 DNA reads TGTGCCAGCAGCTTGCCCGGGACAGGGGCTCAGCCCCAGCATTTT.

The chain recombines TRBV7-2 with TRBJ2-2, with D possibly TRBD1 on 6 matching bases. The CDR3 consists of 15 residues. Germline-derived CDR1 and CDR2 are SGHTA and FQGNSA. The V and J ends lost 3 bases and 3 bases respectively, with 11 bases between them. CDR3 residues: CASSFGTHYTGELFF. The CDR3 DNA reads TGTGCCAGCAGCTTCGGGACACACTACACCGGGGAGCTGTTTTTT.

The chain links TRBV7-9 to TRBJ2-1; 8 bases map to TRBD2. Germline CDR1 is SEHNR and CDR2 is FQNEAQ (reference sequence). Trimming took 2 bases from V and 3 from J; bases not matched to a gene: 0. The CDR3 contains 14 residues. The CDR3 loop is CASSLLAGYNEQFF. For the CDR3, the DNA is TGTGCCAGCAGCTTACTAGCGGGCTACAATGAGCAGTTCTTC.

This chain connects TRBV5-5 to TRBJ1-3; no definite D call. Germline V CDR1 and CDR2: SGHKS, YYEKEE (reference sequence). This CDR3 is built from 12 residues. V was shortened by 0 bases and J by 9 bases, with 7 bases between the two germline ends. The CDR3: CASSLDSVTIYF. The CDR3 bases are TGTGCCAGCAGCTTGGATTCTGTCACCATATATTTT.

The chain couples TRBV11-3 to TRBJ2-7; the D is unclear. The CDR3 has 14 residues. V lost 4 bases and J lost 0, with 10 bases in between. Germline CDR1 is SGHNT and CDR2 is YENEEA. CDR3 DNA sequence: TGTGCCAGCAGCTCGACCAGAAGCTCCTACGAGCAGTACTTC. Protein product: CASSSTRSSYEQYF.